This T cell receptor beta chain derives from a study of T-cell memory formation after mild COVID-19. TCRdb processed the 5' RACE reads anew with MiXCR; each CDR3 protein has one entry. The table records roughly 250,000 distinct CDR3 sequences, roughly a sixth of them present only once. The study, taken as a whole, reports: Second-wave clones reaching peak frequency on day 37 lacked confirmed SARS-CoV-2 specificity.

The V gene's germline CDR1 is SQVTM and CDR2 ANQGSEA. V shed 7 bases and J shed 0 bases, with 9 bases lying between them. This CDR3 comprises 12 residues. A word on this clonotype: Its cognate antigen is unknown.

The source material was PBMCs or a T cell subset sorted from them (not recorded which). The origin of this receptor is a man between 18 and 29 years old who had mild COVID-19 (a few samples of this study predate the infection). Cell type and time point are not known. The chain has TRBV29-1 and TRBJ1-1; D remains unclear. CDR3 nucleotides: TGCAGCGCGGTCCCCGTGAACACTGAAGCTTTCTTT. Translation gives CSAVPVNTEAFF. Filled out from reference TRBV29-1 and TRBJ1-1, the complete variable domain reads SAVISQKPSRDICQRGTSLTIQCQVDSQVTMMFWYRQQPGQSLTLIATANQGSEATYESGFVIDKFPISRPNLTFSTLTVSNMSPEDSSIYLCSAVPVNTEAFFGQGTRLTVV.